This entry is about one T cell receptor (beta chain). These data originate in a study of blood T cell repertoires in COVID-19. Source study methods: Counts of nucleated cells, estimated from reference gene primer amplification, were obtained. The repertoire was sequenced with immunoSEQ multiplex PCR; TCRdb's copy has only in-frame clones and lacks some. The DNA gave D and trimming, while V, J and clone size come from that table. This sample yields about 88,000 clones, of which approximately 91% are seen a single time; about 1.8% belongs to the top ten. The CDR3 runs 14 residues. Trimming removed 4 bases from V and 5 bases from J; junction bases left unmatched: 4. CDR1 MGHRA and CDR2 YSYEKL come from the germline V gene.

Sequencing input: peripheral blood. This TCR was recovered from a human donor with active COVID-19. The donor label of this sample is uncertain. The V call is TRBV4-1, the J call TRBJ1-2; 10 bases fit TRBD1. The DNA for the CDR3 is TGCGCCAGCAGCCGGGAGGGACAGGGGTATGGCTACACCTTC. Encoded protein: CASSREGQGYGYTF.